The T cell receptor (beta chain) under discussion was sequenced for a study of blood T cell repertoires in COVID-19. Study background: The United States, Italy and Spain supplied acute and convalescent COVID-19 samples. From T cells, B-cell-depleted T cells, or PBMCs came the material, which was cDNA or gDNA.

Authors' analysis steps: Reference gene primer amplification yielded estimated nucleated cell counts. Using immunoSEQ multiplex PCR, the repertoire was profiled, and TCRdb retains in-frame clones only, with some absent. The DNA gave D and trimming, while V, J and clone size come from that table. Of 70,000 or so clones in the sample, roughly 80% were seen once. CDR1 LGHDT and CDR2 YNNKEL come from the germline V gene (reference sequence). CDR3 length: 15 residues. V lost 6 bases to trimming and J lost 2 bases; unmatched junction nucleotides: 6. The TCR sequence derives from a human donor in a cohort sampled during active COVID-19. Input material: peripheral blood. The J gene is TRBJ2-1, the V gene TRBV3-1 (or the pseudogene TRBV3-2); 8 bases agree with TRBD2. The CDR3 region is CASRAGGATYNEQFF. The DNA for the CDR3 is TGTGCCAGCAGGGCCGGGGGGGCCACCTACAATGAGCAGTTCTTC.